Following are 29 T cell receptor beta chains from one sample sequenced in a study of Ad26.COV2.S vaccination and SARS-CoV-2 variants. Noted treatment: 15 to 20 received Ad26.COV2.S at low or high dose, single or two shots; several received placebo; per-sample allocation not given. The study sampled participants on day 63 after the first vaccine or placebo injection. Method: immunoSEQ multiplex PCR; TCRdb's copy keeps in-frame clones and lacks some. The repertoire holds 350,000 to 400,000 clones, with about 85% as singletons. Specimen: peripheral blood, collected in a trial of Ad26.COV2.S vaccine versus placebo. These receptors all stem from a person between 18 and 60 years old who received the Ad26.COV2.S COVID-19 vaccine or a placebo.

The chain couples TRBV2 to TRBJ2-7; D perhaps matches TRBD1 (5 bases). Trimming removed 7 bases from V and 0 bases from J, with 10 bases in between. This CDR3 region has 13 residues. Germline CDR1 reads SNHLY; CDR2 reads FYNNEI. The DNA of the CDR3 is TGTGCCAGCAAGAAGGACAACTCCTACGAGCAGTACTTC. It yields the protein CASKKDNSYEQYF.

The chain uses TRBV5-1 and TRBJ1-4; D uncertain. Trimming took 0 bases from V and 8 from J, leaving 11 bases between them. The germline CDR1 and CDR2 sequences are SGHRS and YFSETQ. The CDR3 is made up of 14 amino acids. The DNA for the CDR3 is TGCGCCAGCAGCTTGGGTGCCCAGGAGGAAAAACTGTTTTTT. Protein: CASSLGAQEEKLFF.

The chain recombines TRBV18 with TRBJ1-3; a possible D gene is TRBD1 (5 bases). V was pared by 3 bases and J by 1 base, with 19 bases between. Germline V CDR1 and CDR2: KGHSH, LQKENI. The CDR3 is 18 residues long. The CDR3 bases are TGTGCCAGCTCACCCGCGCGGCCAGGGCGAAATTCTGGAAACACCATATATTTT. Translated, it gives CASSPARPGRNSGNTIYF.

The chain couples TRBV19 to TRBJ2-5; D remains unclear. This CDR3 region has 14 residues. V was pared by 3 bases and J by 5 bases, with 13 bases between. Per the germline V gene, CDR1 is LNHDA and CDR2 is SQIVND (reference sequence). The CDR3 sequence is CASSIGSVGETQYF. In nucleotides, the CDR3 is TGTGCCAGTAGTATCGGGTCAGTAGGGGAGACCCAGTACTTC.

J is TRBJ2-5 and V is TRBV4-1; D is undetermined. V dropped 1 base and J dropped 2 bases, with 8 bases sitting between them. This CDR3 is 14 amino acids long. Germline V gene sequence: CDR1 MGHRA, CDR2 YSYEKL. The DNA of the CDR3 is TGCGCCAGCAGCCAAGCGGGTGGACAAGAGACCCAGTACTTC. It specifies CASSQAGGQETQYF.

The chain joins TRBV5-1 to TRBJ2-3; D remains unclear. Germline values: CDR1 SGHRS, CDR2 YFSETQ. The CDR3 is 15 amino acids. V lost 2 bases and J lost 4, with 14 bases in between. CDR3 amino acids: CASSFSGGYADTQYF. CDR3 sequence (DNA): TGCGCCAGCAGCTTCTCGGGCGGTTATGCAGATACGCAGTATTTT.

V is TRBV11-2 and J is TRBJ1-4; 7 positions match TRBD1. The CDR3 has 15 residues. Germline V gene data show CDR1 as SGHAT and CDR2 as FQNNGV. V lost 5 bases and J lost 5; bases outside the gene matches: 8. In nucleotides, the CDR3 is TGTGCCAGCAGCCGTAGGACAGGTCAAAATGAAAAACTGTTTTTT. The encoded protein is CASSRRTGQNEKLFF. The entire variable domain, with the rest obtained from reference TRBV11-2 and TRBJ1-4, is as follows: EAGVAQSPRYKIIEKRQSVAFWCNPISGHATLYWYQQILGQGPKLLIQFQNNGVVDDSQLPKDRFSAERLKGVDSTLKIQPAKLEDSAVYLCASSRRTGQNEKLFFGSGTQLSVL.

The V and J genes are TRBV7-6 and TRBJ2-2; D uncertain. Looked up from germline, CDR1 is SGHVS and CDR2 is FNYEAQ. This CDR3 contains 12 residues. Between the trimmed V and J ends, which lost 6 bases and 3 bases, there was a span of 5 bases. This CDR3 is CASREHTGELFF. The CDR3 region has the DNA TGTGCCAGCAGAGAACACACCGGGGAGCTGTTTTTT.

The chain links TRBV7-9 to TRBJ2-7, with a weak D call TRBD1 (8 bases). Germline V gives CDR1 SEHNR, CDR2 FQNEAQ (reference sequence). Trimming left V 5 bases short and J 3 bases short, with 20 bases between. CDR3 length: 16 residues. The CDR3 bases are TGTGCCAGCAGCGGGGGGGACAGGTTGCAGTTCTACGAGCAGTACTTC. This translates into CASSGGDRLQFYEQYF.

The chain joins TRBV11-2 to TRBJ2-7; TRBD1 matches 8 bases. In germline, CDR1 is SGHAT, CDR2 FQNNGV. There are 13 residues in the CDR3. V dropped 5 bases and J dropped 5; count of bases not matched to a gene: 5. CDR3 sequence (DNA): TGTGCCAGCAGCCCGGACAGGGACGACGAGCAGTACTTC. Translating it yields CASSPDRDDEQYF.

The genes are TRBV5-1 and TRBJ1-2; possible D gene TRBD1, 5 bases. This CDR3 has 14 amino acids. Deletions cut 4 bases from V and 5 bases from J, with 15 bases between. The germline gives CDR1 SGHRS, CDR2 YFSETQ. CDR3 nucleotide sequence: TGCGCCAGCAGCGGGGACGGAGGGGCATATGGCTACACCTTC. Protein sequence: CASSGDGGAYGYTF.

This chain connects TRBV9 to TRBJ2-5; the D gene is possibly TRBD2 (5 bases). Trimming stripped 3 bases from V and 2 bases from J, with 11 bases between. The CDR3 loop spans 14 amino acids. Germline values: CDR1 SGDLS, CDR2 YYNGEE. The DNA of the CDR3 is TGTGCCAGCAGCGAGGGAGCAGAACAAGAGACCCAGTACTTC. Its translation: CASSEGAEQETQYF.

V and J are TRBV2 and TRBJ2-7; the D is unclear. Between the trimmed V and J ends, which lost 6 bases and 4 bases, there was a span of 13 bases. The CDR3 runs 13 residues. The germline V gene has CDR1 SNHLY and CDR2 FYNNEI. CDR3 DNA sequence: TGTGCCAGCAGCAGTTGGGGTATATACGAGCAGTACTTC. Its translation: CASSSWGIYEQYF.

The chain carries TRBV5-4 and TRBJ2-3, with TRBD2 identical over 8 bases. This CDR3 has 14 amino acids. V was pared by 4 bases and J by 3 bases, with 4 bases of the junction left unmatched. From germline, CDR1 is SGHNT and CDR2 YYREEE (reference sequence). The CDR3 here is CASSPGLVTDTQYF. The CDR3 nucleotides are TGTGCCAGCAGCCCGGGACTAGTGACAGATACGCAGTATTTT.

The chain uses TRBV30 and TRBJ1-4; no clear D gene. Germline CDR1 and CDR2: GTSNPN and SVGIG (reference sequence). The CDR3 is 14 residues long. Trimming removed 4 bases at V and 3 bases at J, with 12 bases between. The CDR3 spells CAWNTGSSNEKLFF. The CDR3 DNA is TGTGCCTGGAACACTGGCAGCTCTAATGAAAAACTGTTTTTT.

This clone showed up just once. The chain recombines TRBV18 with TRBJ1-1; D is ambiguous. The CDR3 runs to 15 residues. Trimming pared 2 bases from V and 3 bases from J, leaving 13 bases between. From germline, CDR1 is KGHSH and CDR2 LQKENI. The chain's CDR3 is CASSPGGSLDTEAFF. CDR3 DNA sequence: TGTGCCAGCTCACCAGGAGGGAGTTTGGACACTGAAGCTTTCTTT.

For the CDR3, the DNA is TGCAGTGCCCCCATCCGGGGCTACACCTTC. It specifies CSAPIRGYTF. The chain couples TRBV20-1 to TRBJ1-2; no definite D call. V was shortened by 6 bases and J by 8 bases, with 10 bases between the two germline ends. Germline assignment: CDR1 DFQATT and CDR2 SNEGSKA (reference sequence). This CDR3 comprises 10 residues.

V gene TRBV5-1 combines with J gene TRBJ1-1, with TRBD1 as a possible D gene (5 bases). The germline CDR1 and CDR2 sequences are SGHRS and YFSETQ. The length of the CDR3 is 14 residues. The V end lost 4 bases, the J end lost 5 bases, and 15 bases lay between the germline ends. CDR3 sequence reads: CASSGPQGRTEAFF. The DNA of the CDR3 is TGCGCCAGCAGCGGGCCGCAGGGTAGGACTGAAGCTTTCTTT.

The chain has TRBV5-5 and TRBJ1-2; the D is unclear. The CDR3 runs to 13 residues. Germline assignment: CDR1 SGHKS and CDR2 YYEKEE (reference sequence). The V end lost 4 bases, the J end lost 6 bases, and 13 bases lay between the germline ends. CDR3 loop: CASSLPPGDGYTF. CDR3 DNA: TGTGCCAGCAGCCTTCCCCCTGGGGATGGCTACACCTTC.

CDR3 sequence reads: CASSSTGNSPLHF. CDR3 bases: TGTGCCAGTAGTAGTACAGGGAATTCACCCCTCCACTTT. This chain links TRBV19 with TRBJ1-6; tentatively, D is TRBD1 (6 bases). Germline V gene sequence: CDR1 LNHDA, CDR2 SQIVND (reference sequence). The length of the CDR3 is 13 residues. V lost 4 bases and J lost 7, with 8 bases in between. The full variable domain, its missing parts supplied by reference TRBV19 and TRBJ1-6, is DGGITQSPKYLFRKEGQNVTLSCEQNLNHDAMYWYRQDPGQGLRLIYYSQIVNDFQKGDIAEGYSVSREKKESFPLTVTSAQKNPTAFYLCASSSTGNSPLHFGNGTRLTVT.

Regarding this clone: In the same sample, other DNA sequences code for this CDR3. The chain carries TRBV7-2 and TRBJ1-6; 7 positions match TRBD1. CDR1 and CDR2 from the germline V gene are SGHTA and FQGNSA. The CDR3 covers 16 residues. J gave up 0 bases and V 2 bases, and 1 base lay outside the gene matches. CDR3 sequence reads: CASSLRDSSYNSPLHF. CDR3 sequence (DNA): TGTGCCAGCAGCTTACGGGACAGCTCCTATAATTCACCCCTCCACTTT.

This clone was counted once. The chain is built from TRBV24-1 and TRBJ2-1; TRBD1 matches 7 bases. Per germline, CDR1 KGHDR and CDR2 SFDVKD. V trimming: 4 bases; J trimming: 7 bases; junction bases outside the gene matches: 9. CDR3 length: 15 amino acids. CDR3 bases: TGTGCCACCAGTGACCAGGACAGGCCCTGGAATGAGCAGTTCTTC. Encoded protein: CATSDQDRPWNEQFF.

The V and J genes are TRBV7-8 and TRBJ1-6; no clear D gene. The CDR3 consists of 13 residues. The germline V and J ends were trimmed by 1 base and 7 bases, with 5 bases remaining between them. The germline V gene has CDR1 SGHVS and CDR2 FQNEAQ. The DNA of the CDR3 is TGTGCCAGCAGCTTAGACGGGAATTCACCCCTCCACTTT. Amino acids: CASSLDGNSPLHF.

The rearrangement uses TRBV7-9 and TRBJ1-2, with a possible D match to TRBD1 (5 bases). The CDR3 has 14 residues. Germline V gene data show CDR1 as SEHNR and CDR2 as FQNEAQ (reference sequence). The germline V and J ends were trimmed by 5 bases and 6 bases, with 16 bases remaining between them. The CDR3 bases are TGTGCCAGCAGCCCACCTGGGGGATTAAATGGCTACACCTTC. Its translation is CASSPPGGLNGYTF.

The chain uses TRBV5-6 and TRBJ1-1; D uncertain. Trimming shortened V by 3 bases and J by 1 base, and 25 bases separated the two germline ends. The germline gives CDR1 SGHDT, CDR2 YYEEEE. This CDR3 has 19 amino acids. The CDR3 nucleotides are TGTGCCAGCAGCTCCATGTCCCGTATGGTAGGGCGGGCGAACACTGAAGCTTTCTTT. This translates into CASSSMSRMVGRANTEAFF. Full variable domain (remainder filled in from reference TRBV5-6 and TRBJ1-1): DAGVTQSPTHLIKTRGQQVTLRCSPKSGHDTVSWYQQALGQGPQFIFQYYEEEERQRGNFPDRFSGHQFPNYSSELNVNALLLGDSALYLCASSSMSRMVGRANTEAFFGQGTRLTVV.

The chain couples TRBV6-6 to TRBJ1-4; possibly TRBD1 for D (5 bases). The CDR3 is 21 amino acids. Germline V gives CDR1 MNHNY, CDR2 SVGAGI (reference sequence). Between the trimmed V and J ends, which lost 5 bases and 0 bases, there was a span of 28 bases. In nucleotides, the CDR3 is TGTGCCAGCAGTCCCCGCGGTTGGAGACAGCATACCCAAGCAACTAATGAAAAACTGTTTTTT. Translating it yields CASSPRGWRQHTQATNEKLFF.

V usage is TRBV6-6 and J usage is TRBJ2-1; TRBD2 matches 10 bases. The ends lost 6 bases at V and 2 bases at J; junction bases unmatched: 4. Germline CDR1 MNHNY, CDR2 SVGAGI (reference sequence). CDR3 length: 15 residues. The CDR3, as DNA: TGTGCCAGCAGCCCACTAGCGGGGCCCTACAATGAGCAGTTCTTC. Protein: CASSPLAGPYNEQFF.

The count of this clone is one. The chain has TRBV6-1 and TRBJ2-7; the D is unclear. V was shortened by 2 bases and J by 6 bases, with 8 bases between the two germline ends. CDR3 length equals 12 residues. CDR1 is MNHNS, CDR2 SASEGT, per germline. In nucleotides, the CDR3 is TGTGCCAGCAGTGAATGGTGGGCCGAGCAGTACTTC. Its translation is CASSEWWAEQYF.

The CDR3 loop is CASSFTTSGGYEQYF. The CDR3 region has the DNA TGTGCCAGCAGTTTTACGACTAGCGGGGGTTACGAGCAGTACTTC. The chain has TRBV27 and TRBJ2-7, with 12 bases fitting TRBD2. The germline gives CDR1 MNHEY, CDR2 SMNVEV (reference sequence). This CDR3 comprises 15 residues. V dropped 3 bases and J dropped 4; count of bases not matched to a gene: 4.